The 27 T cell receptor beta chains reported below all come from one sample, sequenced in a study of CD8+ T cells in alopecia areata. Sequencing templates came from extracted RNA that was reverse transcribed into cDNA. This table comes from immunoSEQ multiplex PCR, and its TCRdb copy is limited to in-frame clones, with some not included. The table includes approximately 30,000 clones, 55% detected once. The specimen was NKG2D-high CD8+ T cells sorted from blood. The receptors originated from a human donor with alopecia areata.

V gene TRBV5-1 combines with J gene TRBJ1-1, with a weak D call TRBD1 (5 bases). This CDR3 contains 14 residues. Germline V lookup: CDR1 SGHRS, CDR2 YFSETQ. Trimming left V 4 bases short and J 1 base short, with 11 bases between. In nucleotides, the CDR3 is TGCGCCAGCAGCCCGGGACCGCGGAACACTGAAGCTTTCTTT. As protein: CASSPGPRNTEAFF.

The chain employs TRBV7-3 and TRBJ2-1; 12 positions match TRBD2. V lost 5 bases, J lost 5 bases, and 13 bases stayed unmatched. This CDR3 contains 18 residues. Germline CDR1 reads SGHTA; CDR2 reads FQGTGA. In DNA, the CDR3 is TGTGCCAGCAGCGAAAGGATAGGACTAGCGGGACGGCACAATGAGCAGTTCTTC. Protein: CASSERIGLAGRHNEQFF.

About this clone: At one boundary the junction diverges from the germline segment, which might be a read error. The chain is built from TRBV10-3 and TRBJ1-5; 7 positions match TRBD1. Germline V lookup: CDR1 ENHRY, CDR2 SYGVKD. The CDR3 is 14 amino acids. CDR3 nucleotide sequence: TGTGCCAGCAGTGAATGGACAGGTTATCAGCCCCAGCATTTT. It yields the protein CASSEWTGYQPQHF.

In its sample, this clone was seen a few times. The CDR3 sequence: CASSFFGVTDTQYF. CDR3 DNA: TGCGCCAGCAGCTTCTTCGGCGTCACAGATACGCAGTATTTT. The chain employs TRBV5-1 and TRBJ2-3; D is uncertain. This CDR3 is built from 14 residues. V lost 2 bases to trimming and J lost 2 bases, with 9 bases between them. Germline V lookup: CDR1 SGHRS, CDR2 YFSETQ. Drawing the rest from reference TRBV5-1 and TRBJ2-3, the complete variable domain is KAGVTQTPRYLIKTRGQQVTLSCSPISGHRSVSWYQQTPGQGLQFLFEYFSETQRNKGNFPGRFSGRQFSNSRSEMNVSTLELGDSALYLCASSFFGVTDTQYFGPGTRLTVL.

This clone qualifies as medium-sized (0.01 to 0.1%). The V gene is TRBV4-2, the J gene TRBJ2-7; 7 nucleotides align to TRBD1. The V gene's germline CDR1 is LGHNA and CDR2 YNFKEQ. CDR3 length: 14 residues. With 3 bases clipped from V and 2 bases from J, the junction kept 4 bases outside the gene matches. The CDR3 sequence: CASSHLTGTYEQYF. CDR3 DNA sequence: TGTGCCAGCAGCCACTTGACAGGGACCTACGAGCAGTACTTC.

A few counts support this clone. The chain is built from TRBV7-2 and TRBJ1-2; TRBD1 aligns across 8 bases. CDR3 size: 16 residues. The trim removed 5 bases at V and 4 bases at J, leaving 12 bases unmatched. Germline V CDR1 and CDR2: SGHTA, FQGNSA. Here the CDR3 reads CASSPPAGGSSYGYTF. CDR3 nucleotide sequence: TGTGCCAGCAGCCCCCCCGCAGGGGGCAGTTCCTATGGCTACACCTTC.

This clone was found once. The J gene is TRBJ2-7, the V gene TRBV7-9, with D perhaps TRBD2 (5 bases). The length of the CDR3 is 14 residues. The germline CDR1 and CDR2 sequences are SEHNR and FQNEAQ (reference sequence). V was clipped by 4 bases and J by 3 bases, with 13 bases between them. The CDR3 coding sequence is TGTGCCAGCAGCTCCAGGACTCACCACTACGAGCAGTACTTC. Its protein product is CASSSRTHHYEQYF.

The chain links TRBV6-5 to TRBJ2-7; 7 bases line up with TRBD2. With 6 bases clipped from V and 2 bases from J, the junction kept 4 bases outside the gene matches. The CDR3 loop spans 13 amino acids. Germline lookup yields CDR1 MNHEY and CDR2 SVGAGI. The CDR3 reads CASRLAITYEQYF. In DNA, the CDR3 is TGTGCCAGCAGACTAGCGATCACCTACGAGCAGTACTTC.

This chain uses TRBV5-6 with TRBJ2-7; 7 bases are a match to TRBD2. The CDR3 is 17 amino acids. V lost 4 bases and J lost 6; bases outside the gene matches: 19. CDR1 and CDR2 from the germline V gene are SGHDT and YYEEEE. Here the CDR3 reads CASSRSPLGEGRREQYF. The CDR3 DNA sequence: TGTGCCAGCAGCAGGAGCCCCCTGGGGGAGGGCCGTCGCGAGCAGTACTTC.

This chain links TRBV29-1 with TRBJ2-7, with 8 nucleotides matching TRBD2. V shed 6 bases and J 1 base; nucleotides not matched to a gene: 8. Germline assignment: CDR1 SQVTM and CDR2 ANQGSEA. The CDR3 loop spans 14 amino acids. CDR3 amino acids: CSVETGTSSYEQYF. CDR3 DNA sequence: TGCAGCGTGGAAACCGGGACTAGTTCCTACGAGCAGTACTTC.

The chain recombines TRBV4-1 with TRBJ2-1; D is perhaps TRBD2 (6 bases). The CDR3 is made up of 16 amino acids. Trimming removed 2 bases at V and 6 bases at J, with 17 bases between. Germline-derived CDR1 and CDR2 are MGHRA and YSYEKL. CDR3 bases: TGCGCCAGCAGCCAATACCGGCAGGTGGGGGGCAATGAGCAGTTCTTC. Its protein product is CASSQYRQVGGNEQFF.

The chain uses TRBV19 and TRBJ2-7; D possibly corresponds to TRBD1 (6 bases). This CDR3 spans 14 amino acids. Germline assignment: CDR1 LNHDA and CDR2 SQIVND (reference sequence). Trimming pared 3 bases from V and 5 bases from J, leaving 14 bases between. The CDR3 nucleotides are TGTGCCAGTAGTATCGTGGCAGGGGCACACGAGCAGTACTTC. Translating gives CASSIVAGAHEQYF.

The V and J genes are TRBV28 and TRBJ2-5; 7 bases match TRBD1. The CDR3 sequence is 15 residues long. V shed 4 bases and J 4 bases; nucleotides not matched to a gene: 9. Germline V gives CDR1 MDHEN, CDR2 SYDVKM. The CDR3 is CASSSRQGGIETQYF. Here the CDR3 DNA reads TGTGCCAGCAGTTCTCGACAGGGTGGTATAGAGACCCAGTACTTC.

CDR3 nucleotide sequence: TGTGCCAGCAGCTCCCCCGGGCTCTCGGGTGAGACCCAGTACTTC. It is translated as CASSSPGLSGETQYF. This chain uses TRBV7-9 with TRBJ2-5; no clear D gene. CDR3 length equals 15 residues. CDR1 is SEHNR and CDR2 is FQNEAQ in the germline V gene (reference sequence). Trimming took 4 bases from V and 5 from J, leaving 17 bases between them.

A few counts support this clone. CDR3 DNA: TGTGCCAGCAGCTCCTATCGACTGGCGACCGGGGAGCTGTTTTTT. It codes for CASSSYRLATGELFF. The chain combines TRBV13 with TRBJ2-2; D is ambiguous. Germline loops: CDR1 PRHDT, CDR2 FYEKMQ (reference sequence). V dropped 4 bases and J dropped 5 bases, with 14 bases sitting between them. There are 15 residues in the CDR3.

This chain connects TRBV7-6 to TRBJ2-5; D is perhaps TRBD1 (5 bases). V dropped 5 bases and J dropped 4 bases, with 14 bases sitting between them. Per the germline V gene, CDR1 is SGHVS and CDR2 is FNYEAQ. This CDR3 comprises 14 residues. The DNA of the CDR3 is TGTGCCAGCAGCCCCCAGTGGACAAGAGAGACCCAGTACTTC. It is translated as CASSPQWTRETQYF. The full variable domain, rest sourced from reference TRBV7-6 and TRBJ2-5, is GAGVSQSPRYKVTKRGQDVALRCDPISGHVSLYWYRQALGQGPEFLTYFNYEAQQDKSGLPNDRFSAERPEGSISTLTIQRTEQRDSAMYRCASSPQWTRETQYFGPGTRLLVL.

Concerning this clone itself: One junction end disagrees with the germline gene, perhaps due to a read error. CDR3 loop: CASIYSTDSYEQYF. The CDR3 coding sequence is TGTGCCAGCATTTACTCAACTGACTCCTACGAGCAGTACTTC. The chain combines TRBV6-6 with TRBJ2-5; D unclear. The end of the DNA fits TRBJ2-7 better, so the J call may be wrong. This CDR3 contains 14 residues. Germline V gives CDR1 MNHNY, CDR2 SVGAGI (reference sequence).

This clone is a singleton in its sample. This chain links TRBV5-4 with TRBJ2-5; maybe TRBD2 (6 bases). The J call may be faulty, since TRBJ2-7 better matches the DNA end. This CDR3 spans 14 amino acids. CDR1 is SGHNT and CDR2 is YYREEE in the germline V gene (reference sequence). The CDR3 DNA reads TGTGCCAGCAGTCCCGGGACTGGGGGCTACGAGCAGTACTTC. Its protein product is CASSPGTGGYEQYF.

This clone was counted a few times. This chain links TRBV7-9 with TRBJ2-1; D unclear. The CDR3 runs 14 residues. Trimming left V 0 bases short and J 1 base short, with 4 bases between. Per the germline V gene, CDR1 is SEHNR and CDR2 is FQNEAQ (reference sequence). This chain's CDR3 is CASSLAGSYNEQFF. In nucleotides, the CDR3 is TGTGCCAGCAGCTTAGCGGGGTCCTACAATGAGCAGTTCTTC. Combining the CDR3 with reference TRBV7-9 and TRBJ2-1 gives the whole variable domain DTGVSQNPRHKITKRGQNVTFRCDPISEHNRLYWYRQTLGQGPEFLTYFQNEAQLEKSRLLSDRFSAERPKGSFSTLEIQRTEQGDSAMYLCASSLAGSYNEQFFGPGTRLTVL.

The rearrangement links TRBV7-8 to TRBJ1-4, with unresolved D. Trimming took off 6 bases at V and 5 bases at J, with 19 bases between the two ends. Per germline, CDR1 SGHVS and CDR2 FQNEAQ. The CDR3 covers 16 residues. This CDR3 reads CASSPFFGQPNEKLFF. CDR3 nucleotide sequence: TGTGCCAGCAGTCCCTTTTTTGGGCAGCCGAATGAAAAACTGTTTTTT.

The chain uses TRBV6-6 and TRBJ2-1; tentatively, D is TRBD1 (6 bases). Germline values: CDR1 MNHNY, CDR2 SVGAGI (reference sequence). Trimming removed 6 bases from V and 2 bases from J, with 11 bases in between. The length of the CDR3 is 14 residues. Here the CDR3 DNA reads TGTGCCAGCAGCCCCAGGGGAGCCTACAATGAGCAGTTCTTC. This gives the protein CASSPRGAYNEQFF.

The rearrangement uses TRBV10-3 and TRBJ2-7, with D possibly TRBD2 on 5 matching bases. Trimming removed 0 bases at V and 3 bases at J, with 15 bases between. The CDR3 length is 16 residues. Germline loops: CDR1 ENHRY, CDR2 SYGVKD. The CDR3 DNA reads TGTGCCATCAGTGAGTCGAATAGCGACTATTACTACGAGCAGTACTTC. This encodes CAISESNSDYYYEQYF.

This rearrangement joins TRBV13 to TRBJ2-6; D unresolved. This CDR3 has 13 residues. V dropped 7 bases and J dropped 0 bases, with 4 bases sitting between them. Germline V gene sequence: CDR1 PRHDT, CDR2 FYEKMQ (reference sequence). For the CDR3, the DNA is TGTGCCAGCAACCCCTCTGGGGCCAACGTCCTGACTTTC. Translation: CASNPSGANVLTF.

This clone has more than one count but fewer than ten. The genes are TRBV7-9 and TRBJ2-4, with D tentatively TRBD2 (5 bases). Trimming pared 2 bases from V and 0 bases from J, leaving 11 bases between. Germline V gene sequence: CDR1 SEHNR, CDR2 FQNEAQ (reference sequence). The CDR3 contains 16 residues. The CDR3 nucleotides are TGTGCCAGCAGCTTACCGGGGAAGCTAGCCAAAAACATTCAGTACTTC. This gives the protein CASSLPGKLAKNIQYF.

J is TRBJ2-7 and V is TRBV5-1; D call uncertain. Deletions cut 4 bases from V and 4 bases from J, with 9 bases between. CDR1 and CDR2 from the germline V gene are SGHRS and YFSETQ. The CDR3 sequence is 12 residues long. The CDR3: CASSDTLYEQYF. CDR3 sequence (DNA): TGCGCCAGCAGCGATACCCTATACGAGCAGTACTTC.

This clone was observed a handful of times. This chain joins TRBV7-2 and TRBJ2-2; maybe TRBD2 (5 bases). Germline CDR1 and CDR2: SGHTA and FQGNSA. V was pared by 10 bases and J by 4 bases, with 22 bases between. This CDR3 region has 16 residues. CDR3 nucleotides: TGTGCCACGATCAAGAGGCCCGGGGATATCACCGGGGAGCTGTTTTTT. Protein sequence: CATIKRPGDITGELFF.

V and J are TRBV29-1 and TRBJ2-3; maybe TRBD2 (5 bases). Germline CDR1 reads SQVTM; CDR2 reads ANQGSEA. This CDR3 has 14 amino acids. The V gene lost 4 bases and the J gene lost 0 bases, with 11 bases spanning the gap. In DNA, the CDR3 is TGCAGCGTTGGGACTTATTCTAGCACAGATACGCAGTATTTT. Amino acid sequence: CSVGTYSSTDTQYF.